The present entry profiles one TCR beta chain with its context. Its antigen is unidentified. TCRdb analysed the 5' RACE reads with MiXCR anew, one entry per CDR3 protein. The repertoire consists of about 390,000 distinct CDR3 sequences, with around 24% occurring once and the leading ten covering less than 20%. V shed 3 bases, J shed 5 bases, and the junction held 12 bases outside the gene matches. From germline, CDR1 is SGHRS and CDR2 YFSETQ. The CDR3 spans 17 residues. The data derive from a study of CD8 T cells in ankylosing spondylitis. Study-wide results and caveats: What seemed typical of ankylosing spondylitis blood was a TCR beta motif built from under 10 highly homologous variants.

V usage is TRBV5-1 and J usage is TRBJ2-2, with 8 bases lining up with TRBD2. Sequencing was done on a sample of blood, either unsorted or a sorted T cell fraction (not recorded which). The receptor was derived from a male donor with ankylosing spondylitis. This chain's CDR3 is CASSSQTGRAGTGELFF. CDR3 sequence (DNA): TGCGCCAGCAGCTCGCAAACCGGGAGGGCCGGGACCGGGGAGCTGTTTTTT. Full variable domain (missing parts from reference TRBV5-1 and TRBJ2-2): KAGVTQTPRYLIKTRGQQVTLSCSPISGHRSVSWYQQTPGQGLQFLFEYFSETQRNKGNFPGRFSGRQFSNSRSEMNVSTLELGDSALYLCASSSQTGRAGTGELFFGEGSRLTVL.